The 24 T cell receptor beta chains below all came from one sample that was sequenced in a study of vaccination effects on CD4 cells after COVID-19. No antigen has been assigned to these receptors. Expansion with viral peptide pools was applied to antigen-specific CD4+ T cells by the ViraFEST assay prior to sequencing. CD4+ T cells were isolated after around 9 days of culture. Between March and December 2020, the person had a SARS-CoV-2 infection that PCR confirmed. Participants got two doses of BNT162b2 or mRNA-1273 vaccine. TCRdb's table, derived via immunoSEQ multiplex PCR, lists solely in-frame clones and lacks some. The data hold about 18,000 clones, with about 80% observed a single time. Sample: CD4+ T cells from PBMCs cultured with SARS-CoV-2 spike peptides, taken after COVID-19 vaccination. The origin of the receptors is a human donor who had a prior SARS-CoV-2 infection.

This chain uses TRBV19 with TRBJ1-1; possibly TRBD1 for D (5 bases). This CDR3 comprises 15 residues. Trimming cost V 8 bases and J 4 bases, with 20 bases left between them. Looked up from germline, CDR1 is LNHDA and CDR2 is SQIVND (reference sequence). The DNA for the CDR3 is TGTGCCAGTCGCGTTGGAGCAGGGCGGGTCACTGAAGCTTTCTTT. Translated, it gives CASRVGAGRVTEAFF.

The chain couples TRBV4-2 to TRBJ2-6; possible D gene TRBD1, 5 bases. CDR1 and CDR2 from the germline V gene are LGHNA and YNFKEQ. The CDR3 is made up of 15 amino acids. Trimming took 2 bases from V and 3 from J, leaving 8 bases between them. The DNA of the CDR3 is TGTGCCAGCAGCCAACCAGGGTATGGGGCCAACGTCCTGACTTTC. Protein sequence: CASSQPGYGANVLTF.

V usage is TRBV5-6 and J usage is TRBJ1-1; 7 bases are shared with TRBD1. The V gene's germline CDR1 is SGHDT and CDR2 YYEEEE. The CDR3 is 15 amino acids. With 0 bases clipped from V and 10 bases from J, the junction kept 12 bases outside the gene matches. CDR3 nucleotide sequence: TGTGCCAGCAGCTTGGGTCTGAGGGGGCGAGTGAGAGCTTTCTTT. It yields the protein CASSLGLRGRVRAFF.

The CDR3 protein is CASGFGQGRSPLHF. The CDR3 DNA reads as TGTGCTAGTGGTTTCGGACAGGGTCGTTCACCCCTCCACTTT. V gene TRBV12-5 combines with J gene TRBJ1-6, with TRBD1 matching 8 bases. The germline V gene encodes CDR1 LGHNT and CDR2 FRNRAP. The CDR3 runs to 14 residues. The V gene end was trimmed by 3 bases and the J gene end by 9 bases; junction bases not matched to a gene: 4. Full variable domain (remainder filled in from reference TRBV12-5 and TRBJ1-6): DARVTQTPRHKVTEMGQEVTMRCQPILGHNTVFWYRQTMMQGLELLAYFRNRAPLDDSGMPKDRFSAEMPDATLATLKIQPSEPRDSAVYFCASGFGQGRSPLHFGNGTRLTVT.

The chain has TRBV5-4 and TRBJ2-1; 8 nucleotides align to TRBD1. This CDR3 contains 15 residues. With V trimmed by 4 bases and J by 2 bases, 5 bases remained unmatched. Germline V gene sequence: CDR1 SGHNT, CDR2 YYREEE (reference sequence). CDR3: CASSPRQGTYNEQFF. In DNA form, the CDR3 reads TGTGCCAGCAGCCCCAGACAGGGGACCTACAATGAGCAGTTCTTC.

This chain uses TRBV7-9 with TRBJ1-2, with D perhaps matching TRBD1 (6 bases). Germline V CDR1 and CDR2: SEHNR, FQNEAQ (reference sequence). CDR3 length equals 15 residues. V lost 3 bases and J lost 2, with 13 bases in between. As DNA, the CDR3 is TGTGCCAGCAGCTTGCTTGGGGGGCGCAACTATGGCTACACCTTC. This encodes CASSLLGGRNYGYTF.

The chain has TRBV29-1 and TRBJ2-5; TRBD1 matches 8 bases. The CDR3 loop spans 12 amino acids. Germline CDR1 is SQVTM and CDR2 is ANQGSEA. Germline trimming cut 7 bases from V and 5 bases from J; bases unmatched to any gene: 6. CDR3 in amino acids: CSGQGQEETQYF. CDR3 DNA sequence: TGCAGCGGACAGGGGCAGGAGGAGACCCAGTACTTC.

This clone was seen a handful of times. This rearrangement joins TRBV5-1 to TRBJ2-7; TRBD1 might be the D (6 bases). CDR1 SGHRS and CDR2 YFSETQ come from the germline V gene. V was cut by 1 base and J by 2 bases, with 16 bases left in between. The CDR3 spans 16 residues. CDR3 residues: CASSLNRDTQPYEQYF. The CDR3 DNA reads TGCGCCAGCAGCTTGAATCGGGACACCCAGCCCTACGAGCAGTACTTC.

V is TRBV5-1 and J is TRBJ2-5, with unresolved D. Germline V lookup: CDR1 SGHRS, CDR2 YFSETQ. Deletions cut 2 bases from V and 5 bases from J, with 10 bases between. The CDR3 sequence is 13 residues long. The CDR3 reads CASSFPGGETQYF. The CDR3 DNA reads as TGCGCCAGCAGCTTTCCGGGTGGGGAGACCCAGTACTTC.

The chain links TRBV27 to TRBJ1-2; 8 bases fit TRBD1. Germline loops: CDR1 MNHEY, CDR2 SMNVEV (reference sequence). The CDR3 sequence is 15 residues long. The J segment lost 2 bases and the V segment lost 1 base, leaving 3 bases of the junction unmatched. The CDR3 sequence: CASSLYPGGNYGYTF. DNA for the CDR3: TGTGCCAGCAGTTTATATCCAGGGGGCAACTATGGCTACACCTTC.

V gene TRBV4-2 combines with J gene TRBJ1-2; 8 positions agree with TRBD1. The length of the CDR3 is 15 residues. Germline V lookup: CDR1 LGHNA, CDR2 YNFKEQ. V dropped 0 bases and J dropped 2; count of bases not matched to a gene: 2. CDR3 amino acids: CASSQDRGLNYGYTF. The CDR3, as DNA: TGTGCCAGCAGCCAAGACAGGGGGCTGAACTATGGCTACACCTTC.

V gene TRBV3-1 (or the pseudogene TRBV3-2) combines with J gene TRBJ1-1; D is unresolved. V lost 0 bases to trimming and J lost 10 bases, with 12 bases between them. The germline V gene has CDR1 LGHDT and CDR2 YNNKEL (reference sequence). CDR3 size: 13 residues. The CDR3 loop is CASSQELGRRAFF. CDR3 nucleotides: TGTGCCAGCAGCCAAGAATTAGGGAGGAGAGCTTTCTTT.

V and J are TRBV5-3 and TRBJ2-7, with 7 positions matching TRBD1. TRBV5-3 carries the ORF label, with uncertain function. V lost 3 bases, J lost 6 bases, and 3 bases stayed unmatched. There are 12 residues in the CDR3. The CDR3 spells CARSSYRGEQYF. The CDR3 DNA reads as TGTGCCAGAAGCTCTTACAGGGGCGAGCAGTACTTC.

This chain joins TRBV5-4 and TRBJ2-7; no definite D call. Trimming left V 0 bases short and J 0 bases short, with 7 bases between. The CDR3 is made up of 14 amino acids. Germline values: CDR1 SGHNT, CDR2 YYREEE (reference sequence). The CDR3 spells CASSLGQNSYEQYF. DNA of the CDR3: TGTGCCAGCAGCTTGGGCCAGAACTCCTACGAGCAGTACTTC.

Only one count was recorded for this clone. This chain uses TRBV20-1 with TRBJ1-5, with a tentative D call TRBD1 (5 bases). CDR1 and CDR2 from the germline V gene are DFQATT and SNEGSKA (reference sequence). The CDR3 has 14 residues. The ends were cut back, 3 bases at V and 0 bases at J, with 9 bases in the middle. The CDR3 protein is CSASSGNSNQPQHF. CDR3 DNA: TGCAGTGCTAGTTCAGGGAATAGCAATCAGCCCCAGCATTTT.

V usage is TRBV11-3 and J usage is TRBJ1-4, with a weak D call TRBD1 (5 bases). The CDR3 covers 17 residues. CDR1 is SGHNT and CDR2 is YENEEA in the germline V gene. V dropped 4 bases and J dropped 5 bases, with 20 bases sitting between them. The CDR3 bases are TGTGCCAGCAGCTCCCCGGTGGGACGGCCTAACAATGAAAAACTGTTTTTT. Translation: CASSSPVGRPNNEKLFF.

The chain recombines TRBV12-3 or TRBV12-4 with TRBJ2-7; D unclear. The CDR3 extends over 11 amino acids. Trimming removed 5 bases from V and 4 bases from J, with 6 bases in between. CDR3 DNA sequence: TGTGCCAGCAGTGCTGGTTACGAGCAGTACTTC. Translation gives CASSAGYEQYF.

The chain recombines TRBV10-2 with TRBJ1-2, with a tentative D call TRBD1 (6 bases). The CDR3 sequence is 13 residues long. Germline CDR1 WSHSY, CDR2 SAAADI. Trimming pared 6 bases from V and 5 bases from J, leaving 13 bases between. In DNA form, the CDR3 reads TGCGCCAGCAGCCGGGGGGCACGGTATGGCTACACCTTC. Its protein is CASSRGARYGYTF.

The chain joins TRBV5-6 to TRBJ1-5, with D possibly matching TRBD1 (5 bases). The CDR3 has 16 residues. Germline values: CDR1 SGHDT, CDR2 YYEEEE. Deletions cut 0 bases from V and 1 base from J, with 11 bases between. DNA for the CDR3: TGTGCCAGCAGCTTGGGGGGGGAAGGGAGCAATCAGCCCCAGCATTTT. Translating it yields CASSLGGEGSNQPQHF. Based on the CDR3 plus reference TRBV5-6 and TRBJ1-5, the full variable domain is DAGVTQSPTHLIKTRGQQVTLRCSPKSGHDTVSWYQQALGQGPQFIFQYYEEEERQRGNFPDRFSGHQFPNYSSELNVNALLLGDSALYLCASSLGGEGSNQPQHFGDGTRLSIL.

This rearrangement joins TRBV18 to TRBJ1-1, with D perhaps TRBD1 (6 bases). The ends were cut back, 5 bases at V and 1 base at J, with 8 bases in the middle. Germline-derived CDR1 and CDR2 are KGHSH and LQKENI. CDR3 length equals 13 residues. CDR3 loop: CASSSGQNTEAFF. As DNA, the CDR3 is TGTGCCAGCTCATCGGGACAGAACACTGAAGCTTTCTTT.

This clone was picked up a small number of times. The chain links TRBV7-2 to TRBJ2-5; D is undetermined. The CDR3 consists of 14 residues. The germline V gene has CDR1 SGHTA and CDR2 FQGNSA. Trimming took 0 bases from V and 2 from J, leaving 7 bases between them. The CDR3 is CASSLASSQETQYF. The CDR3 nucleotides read TGTGCCAGCAGCTTAGCGAGCAGTCAAGAGACCCAGTACTTC.

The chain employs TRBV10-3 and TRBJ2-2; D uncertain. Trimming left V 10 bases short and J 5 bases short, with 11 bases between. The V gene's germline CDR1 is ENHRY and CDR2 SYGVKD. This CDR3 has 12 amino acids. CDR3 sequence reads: CATGHQTGELFF. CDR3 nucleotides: TGTGCCACCGGGCACCAAACCGGGGAGCTGTTTTTT.

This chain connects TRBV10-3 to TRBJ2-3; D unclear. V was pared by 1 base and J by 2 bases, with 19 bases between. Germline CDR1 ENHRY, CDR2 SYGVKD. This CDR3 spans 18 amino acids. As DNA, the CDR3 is TGTGCCATCAGTGAGTTCACTCCGGGCAGCTTCTCCACAGATACGCAGTATTTT. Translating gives CAISEFTPGSFSTDTQYF.

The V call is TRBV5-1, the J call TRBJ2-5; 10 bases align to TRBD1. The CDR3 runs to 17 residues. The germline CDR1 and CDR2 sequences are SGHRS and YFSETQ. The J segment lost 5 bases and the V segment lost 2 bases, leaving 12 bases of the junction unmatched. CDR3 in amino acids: CASSFTTGTGVAETQYF. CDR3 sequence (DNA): TGCGCCAGCAGCTTTACCACGGGGACAGGGGTGGCGGAGACCCAGTACTTC. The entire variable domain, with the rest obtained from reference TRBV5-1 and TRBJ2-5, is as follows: KAGVTQTPRYLIKTRGQQVTLSCSPISGHRSVSWYQQTPGQGLQFLFEYFSETQRNKGNFPGRFSGRQFSNSRSEMNVSTLELGDSALYLCASSFTTGTGVAETQYFGPGTRLLVL.